The source of this TCR beta chain is a study of shared clonotypes between healthy human individuals. V lost 8 bases, J lost 2 bases, and 10 bases lay in between. This CDR3 has 13 residues. CDR1 WNHNN and CDR2 SYGVQD come from the germline V gene (reference sequence). The naive CD8 population came from CD45RO-negative cells selected for CCR7, without terminally differentiated effector memory CD45RA+ cells. Study-level results: Clonotypes which were not shared had lower generation probabilities than clonotypes that all four donors shared. Larger estimated richness was generally recorded for naive subsets relative to memory subsets.

The repertoire was sequenced with immunoSEQ multiplex PCR; TCRdb's copy has only in-frame clones and lacks some. The sample lists under 700,000 clones, roughly 96% occurring once. With regard to this clone: Its antigen is unidentified.

This clonotype was sampled from a woman aged 25 to 39 in good health. The chain couples TRBV10-1 to TRBJ1-5; D is undetermined. Sequenced material: naive CD8+ T cells sorted from blood. CDR3 protein: CASSGGGNQPQHF. CDR3 nucleotide sequence: TGCGCCAGCTCGGGTGGAGGCAATCAGCCCCAGCATTTT.